Listed here are 24 T cell receptor beta chains from one sample, sequenced in a study of T cell responses to AZD1222 COVID-19 vaccine (dated by TCRdb to about 2021). Taken with the paper, the label for time point translates to: baseline before first vaccination. The protocol used for the library was the immunoSEQ multiplex PCR assay. The source is immuneACCESS, and TCRdb retained only in-frame sequences with V and J called. Part of the clones is not carried over; for the studies checked, unresolved V genes explain less than half of this, and the remainder is unexplained. The sample table lists approximately 100,000 clones, approximately 90% of them with a count of one. Approximately 12% of the sample belongs to the ten largest clones. The specimen comprised peripheral blood, sampled on day 0 of AZD1222 vaccination. The receptors shown here come from an adult in good health.

V and J are TRBV28 and TRBJ1-2; tentatively, D is TRBD1 (6 bases). CDR3 length: 14 amino acids. Germline-derived CDR1 and CDR2 are MDHEN and SYDVKM. With 7 bases removed from V and 8 bases from J, the gap between germline ends came to 20 bases. CDR3 sequence (DNA): TGTGCCAGCACCCGAACGGGGGGGGCTGGGGGCTACACCTTC. This translates into CASTRTGGAGGYTF.

The chain is built from TRBV29-1 and TRBJ2-5; possibly TRBD2 for D (5 bases). The CDR3 spans 13 residues. The germline V gene has CDR1 SQVTM and CDR2 ANQGSEA. V was cut by 5 bases and J by 4 bases, with 14 bases left in between. The CDR3: CSVTPGGLETQYF. As DNA, the CDR3 is TGCAGCGTTACCCCGGGCGGGTTAGAGACCCAGTACTTC.

In its sample, this clone was seen once. The chain combines TRBV30 with TRBJ1-2, with D hard to call. The CDR3 contains 11 residues. Germline V gene data show CDR1 as GTSNPN and CDR2 as SVGIG (reference sequence). V shed 5 bases and J shed 7 bases, with 11 bases lying between them. The CDR3 coding sequence is TGTGCCTGGGAATCGGGTTCTGGCTACACCTTC. Translating gives CAWESGSGYTF.

The rearrangement links TRBV25-1 to TRBJ1-2; TRBD1 is a possible D gene (5 bases). Germline V gene data show CDR1 as MGHDK and CDR2 as SYGVNS. The CDR3 covers 14 residues. V shed 4 bases and J shed 2 bases, with 11 bases lying between them. The CDR3 sequence is CASSGGVGNYGYTF. The CDR3 coding sequence is TGTGCCAGCAGTGGAGGGGTAGGGAACTATGGCTACACCTTC.

The J gene is TRBJ1-2, the V gene TRBV12-3 or TRBV12-4, with 7 bases identical to TRBD1. The junction had 5 bases not matched to a gene; V was cut back by 2 bases and J by 8 bases. This CDR3 region has 13 residues. This CDR3 is CASSLLGQSGYTF. The CDR3 DNA is TGTGCCAGCAGTTTATTGGGACAGTCGGGCTACACCTTC.

V is TRBV19 and J is TRBJ2-3, with 10 positions matching TRBD1. This CDR3 has 15 amino acids. Trimming removed 5 bases from V and 4 bases from J; junction bases left unmatched: 6. The germline gives CDR1 LNHDA, CDR2 SQIVND (reference sequence). The CDR3, as DNA: TGTGCCAGTAGTCTACAGACAGGGGGCTCAGATACGCAGTATTTT. Translation gives CASSLQTGGSDTQYF.

This clone has a handful of counts. The J gene is TRBJ2-5, the V gene TRBV9; D remains ambiguous. The V end was cut by 0 bases, the J end by 11 bases, with 14 bases between. Germline-derived CDR1 and CDR2 are SGDLS and YYNGEE. This CDR3 spans 13 amino acids. The chain's CDR3 is CASSVEGQRPQYF. CDR3 nucleotide sequence: TGTGCCAGCAGCGTAGAGGGTCAGCGACCACAGTACTTC.

For this clone: The junction and the germline gene differ at one end; a read error may be behind it. The chain has TRBV6-6 and TRBJ1-5; 8 bases map to TRBD1. This CDR3 region has 15 residues. Germline assignment: CDR1 MNHNY and CDR2 SVGAGI (reference sequence). CDR3 coding DNA: TGTGCCAGCAGAACAACAGGGGGAAGCAATCAACCCCAGCATTTT. As protein: CASRTTGGSNQPQHF.

The chain is built from TRBV24-1 and TRBJ2-4; D tentatively fits TRBD1 or TRBD2 (5 bases each). From germline, CDR1 is KGHDR and CDR2 SFDVKD. CDR3 length: 12 residues. V lost 5 bases, J lost 7 bases, and 8 bases lay in between. The DNA of the CDR3 is TGTGCCACCAGTGGAGAGGGGAACATTCAGTACTTC. Its protein is CATSGEGNIQYF.

This chain joins TRBV5-1 and TRBJ1-2; 10 bases agree with TRBD1. Germline V gene data show CDR1 as SGHRS and CDR2 as YFSETQ. The CDR3 extends over 14 amino acids. Unmatched junction bases numbered 4, after V lost 4 bases and J lost 4 bases. The CDR3 DNA reads as TGCGCCAGCAGCGACCGGACAGGGGGCTATGGCTACACCTTC. Its translation is CASSDRTGGYGYTF.

The chain recombines TRBV11-3 with TRBJ2-1; 8 bases match TRBD1. Germline CDR1 reads SGHNT; CDR2 reads YENEEA. CDR3 length: 14 residues. The V segment lost 6 bases and the J segment 10 bases; nucleotides outside the gene matches: 11. The CDR3 DNA sequence: TGTGCCAGCAGTGAAAAACACAGGGGGAAGGAGCAGTTCTTC. It specifies CASSEKHRGKEQFF.

The rearrangement joins TRBV28 to TRBJ1-1, with 8 bases fitting TRBD1. The CDR3 contains 14 residues. V shed 6 bases and J 1 base; nucleotides not matched to a gene: 4. The V gene's germline CDR1 is MDHEN and CDR2 SYDVKM. CDR3 sequence: CASREGTGNTEAFF. CDR3 sequence (DNA): TGTGCCAGCAGGGAAGGGACAGGGAACACTGAAGCTTTCTTT. The full variable domain, completed using reference TRBV28 and TRBJ1-1, is DVKVTQSSRYLVKRTGEKVFLECVQDMDHENMFWYRQDPGLGLRLIYFSYDVKMKEKGDIPEGYSVSREKKERFSLILESASTNQTSMYLCASREGTGNTEAFFGQGTRLTVV.

This clone was seen more than once but under ten times. The V call is TRBV10-2, the J call TRBJ2-1; maybe TRBD2 (6 bases). The V end lost 8 bases, the J end lost 5 bases, and 19 bases lay between the germline ends. The CDR3 covers 15 residues. CDR1 is WSHSY, CDR2 SAAADI, per germline. This chain's CDR3 is CASQGGDFGDNEQFF. The CDR3 nucleotides are TGCGCCAGCCAGGGAGGAGACTTTGGAGACAATGAGCAGTTCTTC.

The rearrangement links TRBV20-1 to TRBJ1-5, with D possibly being TRBD1 (6 bases). Germline V gene sequence: CDR1 DFQATT, CDR2 SNEGSKA (reference sequence). The CDR3 totals 18 residues. Trimming removed 3 bases at V and 4 bases at J, with 25 bases between. The CDR3 spells CSASRGAANGLGNQPQHF. CDR3 bases: TGCAGTGCTAGTCGGGGGGCAGCTAATGGCTTGGGAAATCAGCCCCAGCATTTT.

This sequence joins TRBV3-1 (or the pseudogene TRBV3-2) and TRBJ1-2, with D perhaps matching TRBD1 (5 bases). With 0 bases removed from V and 6 bases from J, the gap between germline ends came to 8 bases. Germline V CDR1 and CDR2: LGHDT, YNNKEL (reference sequence). This CDR3 is 13 amino acids long. The CDR3: CASSQDKGHGYTF. The DNA for the CDR3 is TGTGCCAGCAGCCAAGACAAGGGACATGGCTACACCTTC.

The J gene is TRBJ2-3, the V gene TRBV28, with D uncertain. Germline values: CDR1 MDHEN, CDR2 SYDVKM. The CDR3 totals 15 residues. With 2 bases removed from V and 2 bases from J, the gap between germline ends came to 11 bases. The chain's CDR3 is CASSLERRPTDTQYF. CDR3 in DNA: TGTGCCAGCAGTTTAGAGAGGCGCCCCACAGATACGCAGTATTTT.

In its sample, this clone was seen once. This sequence joins TRBV7-9 and TRBJ1-1; perhaps TRBD1 as D (6 bases). The CDR3 length is 15 residues. Between the trimmed V and J ends, which lost 6 bases and 2 bases, there was a span of 16 bases. Looked up from germline, CDR1 is SEHNR and CDR2 is FQNEAQ (reference sequence). The CDR3 coding sequence is TGTGCCAGCAGACCAGAGGGGACAAGCAACACTGAAGCTTTCTTT. Amino acid sequence: CASRPEGTSNTEAFF.

This chain uses TRBV27 with TRBJ1-6; a weak D match, TRBD1 (5 bases). The CDR3 is 15 amino acids. V lost 1 base and J lost 3, with 7 bases in between. The germline CDR1 and CDR2 sequences are MNHEY and SMNVEV (reference sequence). CDR3 bases: TGTGCCAGCAGTTTATACGGGGGCTATAATTCACCCCTCCACTTT. Amino acids: CASSLYGGYNSPLHF.

The chain combines TRBV7-9 with TRBJ2-3; no clear D. Trimming shortened V by 1 base and J by 11 bases, and 10 bases separated the two germline ends. This CDR3 is 12 amino acids long. Germline V gene lookup returns CDR1 SEHNR and CDR2 FQNEAQ (reference sequence). CDR3 loop: CASSLVAERQYF. Written as DNA, the CDR3 is TGTGCCAGCAGCTTAGTCGCGGAACGGCAGTATTTT.

The rearrangement uses TRBV13 and TRBJ1-4; TRBD1 agrees at 8 bases. The CDR3 consists of 14 residues. V gave up 4 bases and J gave up 7 bases; unmatched junction bases: 5. Germline V CDR1 and CDR2: PRHDT, FYEKMQ (reference sequence). The CDR3 DNA reads TGTGCCAGCAGCTACCGGACAGGGTCTGAAAAACTGTTTTTT. It encodes CASSYRTGSEKLFF.

The J gene is TRBJ1-4, the V gene TRBV19; 7 bases line up with TRBD1. CDR3 size: 14 residues. Unmatched junction bases numbered 2, after V lost 2 bases and J lost 5 bases. In germline, CDR1 is LNHDA, CDR2 SQIVND (reference sequence). CDR3 in amino acids: CASSIMTGNEKLFF. The CDR3 DNA sequence: TGTGCCAGTAGTATAATGACAGGGAATGAAAAACTGTTTTTT. Using reference TRBV19 and TRBJ1-4 for the parts outside the CDR3, the full variable domain is DGGITQSPKYLFRKEGQNVTLSCEQNLNHDAMYWYRQDPGQGLRLIYYSQIVNDFQKGDIAEGYSVSREKKESFPLTVTSAQKNPTAFYLCASSIMTGNEKLFFGSGTQLSVL.

The chain employs TRBV28 and TRBJ2-1, with 11 bases matching TRBD2. This CDR3 is 20 amino acids long. V trimming: 7 bases; J trimming: 0 bases; junction bases outside the gene matches: 17. Germline loops: CDR1 MDHEN, CDR2 SYDVKM. The CDR3 loop is CASNYKPGLAARRSYNEQFF. In nucleotides, the CDR3 is TGTGCCAGCAACTATAAACCGGGACTAGCGGCGAGGCGCTCCTACAATGAGCAGTTCTTC. Complete variable domain (other parts from reference TRBV28 and TRBJ2-1): DVKVTQSSRYLVKRTGEKVFLECVQDMDHENMFWYRQDPGLGLRLIYFSYDVKMKEKGDIPEGYSVSREKKERFSLILESASTNQTSMYLCASNYKPGLAARRSYNEQFFGPGTRLTVL.

The chain carries TRBV27 and TRBJ2-5, with D perhaps TRBD2 (5 bases). Germline V gene lookup returns CDR1 MNHEY and CDR2 SMNVEV (reference sequence). This CDR3 region has 12 residues. The V gene lost 5 bases and the J gene lost 7 bases, with 11 bases spanning the gap. CDR3 residues: CASSAVLGTQYF. As DNA, the CDR3 is TGTGCCAGCAGTGCCGTACTAGGGACCCAGTACTTC.

In this sample, this clone turned up once. The chain links TRBV19 to TRBJ2-5; the D gene is possibly TRBD1 (5 bases). The length of the CDR3 is 14 residues. Trimming removed 5 bases at V and 5 bases at J, with 15 bases between. The germline V gene encodes CDR1 LNHDA and CDR2 SQIVND (reference sequence). CDR3 loop: CASSPQGVRETQYF. The CDR3 DNA follows: TGTGCCAGTAGTCCCCAGGGCGTAAGGGAGACCCAGTACTTC.